This T cell receptor beta chain stems from a study of CD8 T cells in ankylosing spondylitis. The CDR3 is 12 amino acids. Each CDR3 protein gets one entry after TCRdb re-called the 5' RACE reads with MiXCR. The sample has more than 60,000 distinct CDR3 sequences, approximately 6% seen once. This clonotype occurred a few times. The antigen remains undetermined. Overall study results and limits: It appeared that ankylosing spondylitis blood was characterized by a TCR beta motif of fewer than 10 highly homologous variants.

The clonotype was recovered from a male donor with ankylosing spondylitis. This sequence joins TRBV21-1 and TRBJ2-7. TRBV21-1 is assigned pseudogene status. Sequencing was carried out using synovial fluid, either unsorted or a sorted T cell fraction (not recorded which). The CDR3 DNA sequence: TGTGCCAACAATGGGCAAGCCTACGAGCAGTACTTC. Protein sequence: CANNGQAYEQYF.